This T cell receptor (beta chain) was recorded in a study of T cells after yellow fever vaccination. TCRdb redid the calling of the 5' RACE reads with MiXCR, one entry per CDR3 protein. The sample records approximately 120,000 distinct CDR3 sequences, roughly 10% being singletons. The CDR3 covers 15 residues. The ends lost 5 bases at V and 5 bases at J; junction bases unmatched: 8. The specimen was CD8+ T cells sorted from PBMCs, collected on the day of the yellow fever booster vaccination. This clonotype originated in a man younger than 30 who received the YFV17D yellow fever vaccine. The V call is TRBV12-3 or TRBV12-4, the J call TRBJ1-3, with 8 bases fitting TRBD1. This chain's CDR3 is CASSHGQGLRNTIYF. The CDR3 DNA follows: TGTGCCAGCAGTCATGGACAGGGTTTAAGAAACACCATATATTTT.